Following are 24 T cell receptor beta chains from one sample sequenced in a study of cytomegalovirus exposure and HLA in healthy donors. PCR amplification relied on 60 Vbeta primers (plus 13 Jbeta primers). Sequencing was performed with immunoSEQ multiplex PCR; in TCRdb, only in-frame clones are kept and a portion is missing. The data hold 200,000 to 300,000 clones, with 75% to 85% observed a single time. Sequenced input: PBMCs. Receptors were obtained from a woman aged 55-69 years in good health and CMV-seropositive.

This chain uses TRBV5-1 with TRBJ2-5, with TRBD2 matching over 9 bases. With V trimmed by 5 bases and J by 2 bases, 4 bases remained unmatched. This CDR3 is built from 14 residues. The germline V gene has CDR1 SGHRS and CDR2 YFSETQ. The CDR3 sequence is CASSASGTQETQYF. The CDR3 coding sequence is TGCGCCAGCAGTGCTAGCGGGACTCAAGAGACCCAGTACTTC.

The V call is TRBV28, the J call TRBJ2-5; D ambiguous. V gave up 3 bases and J gave up 5 bases, with 7 bases separating them. The CDR3 extends over 12 amino acids. Germline CDR1 and CDR2: MDHEN and SYDVKM. The CDR3 is CASSFMLETQYF. CDR3 coding DNA: TGTGCCAGCAGTTTTATGTTGGAGACCCAGTACTTC.

The chain is built from TRBV6-6 and TRBJ1-2; 10 nucleotides line up with TRBD1. Unmatched junction bases numbered 10, after V lost 5 bases and J lost 7 bases. Germline V gene data show CDR1 as MNHNY and CDR2 as SVGAGI (reference sequence). This CDR3 comprises 15 residues. CDR3 sequence (DNA): TGTGCCAGCAGTCCTCTTGCGGGACAGGGGTCTGGCTACACCTTC. Encoded protein: CASSPLAGQGSGYTF.

This rearrangement joins TRBV11-2 to TRBJ2-3; 8 nucleotides line up with TRBD1. V was clipped by 6 bases and J by 7 bases; unmatched bases: 9. The CDR3 loop spans 14 amino acids. CDR1 SGHAT and CDR2 FQNNGV come from the germline V gene. The CDR3 DNA sequence: TGTGCCAGCAGTTCCGGGACAGGACGATATACGCAGTATTTT. Amino acid sequence: CASSSGTGRYTQYF.

The chain employs TRBV7-3 and TRBJ2-3; TRBD1 is a possible D gene (7 bases). Trimming cost V 6 bases and J 5 bases, with 15 bases left between them. Germline CDR1 reads SGHTA; CDR2 reads FQGTGA. The CDR3 consists of 14 residues. The CDR3 loop reads CASSPRQGGDTQYF. CDR3 coding DNA: TGTGCCAGCAGTCCCAGGCAGGGGGGAGATACGCAGTATTTT.

This rearrangement joins TRBV10-3 to TRBJ2-3; a possible D gene is TRBD2 (5 bases). Per germline, CDR1 ENHRY and CDR2 SYGVKD. CDR3 length: 15 amino acids. Trimming left V 5 bases short and J 3 bases short, with 15 bases between. The CDR3: CAISMASLGTDTQYF. The CDR3 nucleotides read TGTGCCATCAGTATGGCTAGCCTAGGGACAGATACGCAGTATTTT.

The J gene is TRBJ2-3, the V gene TRBV27; TRBD1 aligns across 7 bases. The CDR3 sequence is 13 residues long. The V and J ends lost 5 bases and 5 bases, in that order; junction bases with no gene match: 4. Germline V gives CDR1 MNHEY, CDR2 SMNVEV (reference sequence). The CDR3 protein is CASSDRVGDTQYF. The CDR3 nucleotides are TGTGCCAGCAGTGACAGGGTAGGAGATACGCAGTATTTT.

This chain links TRBV10-2 with TRBJ2-7, with a tentative D call TRBD2 (5 bases). The germline V gene encodes CDR1 WSHSY and CDR2 SAAADI. The CDR3 is 12 amino acids. The V end lost 4 bases, the J end lost 3 bases, and 7 bases lay between the germline ends. The CDR3 spells CASSGTDYEQYF. The CDR3 region has the DNA TGCGCCAGCAGTGGGACTGACTACGAGCAGTACTTC.

This rearrangement joins TRBV5-1 to TRBJ2-7, with 9 bases identical to TRBD2. V trimming: 3 bases; J trimming: 0 bases; junction bases outside the gene matches: 7. Germline loops: CDR1 SGHRS, CDR2 YFSETQ. The CDR3 has 16 amino acids. CDR3 protein: CASSYSLSGSSYEQYF. The CDR3 nucleotides are TGCGCCAGCAGCTATTCTCTTAGCGGGAGCTCCTACGAGCAGTACTTC.

This chain connects TRBV9 to TRBJ2-3; a possible D gene is TRBD2 (6 bases). V lost 7 bases, J lost 2 bases, and 17 bases lay in between. In germline, CDR1 is SGDLS, CDR2 YYNGEE. This CDR3 comprises 15 residues. The CDR3 spells CASGLGGRYTDTQYF. The CDR3 nucleotides are TGTGCCAGCGGATTGGGGGGAAGGTACACAGATACGCAGTATTTT.

This chain uses TRBV18 with TRBJ2-5; TRBD1 matches at 7 bases. The junction had 6 bases not matched to a gene; V was cut back by 7 bases and J by 4 bases. This CDR3 is built from 13 residues. Germline CDR1 KGHSH, CDR2 LQKENI. The CDR3, as DNA: TGTGCCAGCTTGACAGGGTTGGGAGAGACCCAGTACTTC. As protein: CASLTGLGETQYF.

The J gene is TRBJ2-1, the V gene TRBV11-3; D gene ambiguous. Germline V gene data show CDR1 as SGHNT and CDR2 as YENEEA. V shed 4 bases and J shed 8 bases, with 12 bases lying between them. There are 13 residues in the CDR3. The CDR3: CASSSRGSDEQFF. CDR3 DNA sequence: TGTGCCAGCAGCTCCCGAGGTAGTGATGAGCAGTTCTTC. The full variable domain, rest sourced from reference TRBV11-3 and TRBJ2-1, is EAGVVQSPRYKIIEKKQPVAFWCNPISGHNTLYWYLQNLGQGPELLIRYENEEAVDDSQLPKDRFSAERLKGVDSTLKIQPAELGDSAVYLCASSSRGSDEQFFGPGTRLTVL.

The chain carries TRBV2 and TRBJ1-5; D is unclear. The length of the CDR3 is 16 residues. Trimming took 1 base from V and 2 from J, leaving 12 bases between them. Germline loops: CDR1 SNHLY, CDR2 FYNNEI. The CDR3 DNA reads as TGTGCCAGCAGTGAAGGGCCAGGAAAGGGCAATCAGCCCCAGCATTTT. It codes for CASSEGPGKGNQPQHF.

A remark on this clone: This same CDR3 is encoded by further DNA sequences in the sample. This chain links TRBV6-6 with TRBJ2-7; perhaps TRBD2 as D (5 bases). The V end was cut by 0 bases, the J end by 2 bases, with 8 bases between. CDR1 MNHNY and CDR2 SVGAGI come from the germline V gene (reference sequence). This CDR3 spans 14 amino acids. This CDR3 is CASSYSSGTYEQYF. The CDR3 DNA reads TGTGCCAGCAGTTACTCTTCCGGGACCTACGAGCAGTACTTC.

V and J are TRBV14 and TRBJ2-3, with TRBD1 identical over 9 bases. This CDR3 comprises 19 residues. The J segment lost 4 bases and the V segment lost 2 bases, leaving 16 bases of the junction unmatched. Germline V gene lookup returns CDR1 SGHDN and CDR2 FVKESK. This CDR3 reads CASSQRGPGTGNRADTQYF. As DNA, the CDR3 is TGTGCCAGCAGCCAACGAGGGCCCGGGACAGGGAATCGGGCAGATACGCAGTATTTT.

The chain links TRBV7-2 to TRBJ1-3; TRBD1 matches 7 bases. V lost 3 bases, J lost 2 bases, and 7 bases stayed unmatched. CDR3 length: 16 amino acids. Germline V lookup: CDR1 SGHTA, CDR2 FQGNSA. The CDR3 DNA sequence: TGTGCCAGCAGCTTCGACAGGGCCCGACCTGGAAACACCATATATTTT. It is translated as CASSFDRARPGNTIYF. Complete variable domain (other parts from reference TRBV7-2 and TRBJ1-3): GAGVSQSPSNKVTEKGKDVELRCDPISGHTALYWYRQSLGQGLEFLIYFQGNSAPDKSGLPSDRFSAERTGGSVSTLTIQRTQQEDSAVYLCASSFDRARPGNTIYFGEGSWLTVV.

CDR3 loop: CASRKTGRHTEAFF. CDR3 bases: TGTGCCAGTAGGAAGACAGGGAGGCACACTGAAGCTTTCTTT. The rearrangement uses TRBV19 and TRBJ1-1; the match to TRBD1 covers 7 bases. Trimming at V came to 6 bases and at J to 3 bases, leaving 7 bases not matched to a gene. CDR1 is LNHDA, CDR2 SQIVND, per germline (reference sequence). The CDR3 spans 14 residues.

This clone was seen more than once but under ten times. The chain uses TRBV6-1 and TRBJ1-2; D might be TRBD1 (6 bases). Trimming removed 0 bases at V and 2 bases at J, with 10 bases between. This CDR3 has 15 amino acids. CDR1 is MNHNS and CDR2 is SASEGT in the germline V gene. The CDR3 coding sequence is TGTGCCAGCAGTGAAGCGGGCAGGGGAAACTATGGCTACACCTTC. Its translation: CASSEAGRGNYGYTF.

The chain employs TRBV29-1 and TRBJ1-2, with a weak D call TRBD1 (6 bases). The V end was cut by 4 bases, the J end by 2 bases, with 8 bases between. This CDR3 contains 12 residues. Germline CDR1 is SQVTM and CDR2 is ANQGSEA. In DNA form, the CDR3 reads TGCAGCGTTGGAGGACAGAACTATGGCTACACCTTC. Amino acid sequence: CSVGGQNYGYTF.

The chain is built from TRBV7-9 and TRBJ1-1; 8 bases align to TRBD1. Germline V gene data show CDR1 as SEHNR and CDR2 as FQNEAQ (reference sequence). V gave up 2 bases and J gave up 1 base; unmatched junction bases: 6. CDR3 length: 16 amino acids. CDR3 sequence (DNA): TGTGCCAGCAGCTTAATGGACAGGGAGGAGAACACTGAAGCTTTCTTT. This gives the protein CASSLMDREENTEAFF.

The chain recombines TRBV7-9 with TRBJ1-2; a possible D gene is TRBD1 (5 bases). The CDR3 has 12 residues. Deletions cut 3 bases from V and 8 bases from J, with 10 bases between. Germline loops: CDR1 SEHNR, CDR2 FQNEAQ (reference sequence). The CDR3 protein is CASSFGHEGYTF. The CDR3 coding sequence is TGTGCCAGCAGCTTCGGACATGAAGGCTACACCTTC.

This chain's CDR3 is CASSFGQGLPYEQYF. The CDR3 coding sequence is TGTGCCAGCAGCTTCGGACAGGGACTTCCCTACGAGCAGTACTTC. V usage is TRBV5-4 and J usage is TRBJ2-7, with 8 positions matching TRBD1. V gave up 2 bases and J gave up 2 bases; unmatched junction bases: 6. The CDR3 sequence is 15 residues long. Germline V lookup: CDR1 SGHNT, CDR2 YYREEE (reference sequence). Supplemented by reference TRBV5-4 and TRBJ2-7, the full variable domain reads ETGVTQSPTHLIKTRGQQVTLRCSSQSGHNTVSWYQQALGQGPQFIFQYYREEENGRGNFPPRFSGLQFPNYSSELNVNALELDDSALYLCASSFGQGLPYEQYFGPGTRLTVT.

This chain joins TRBV10-3 and TRBJ1-1; 10 bases are a match to TRBD1. Germline loops: CDR1 ENHRY, CDR2 SYGVKD. The CDR3 length is 14 residues. Trimming cost V 8 bases and J 8 bases; bases outside gene matches: 11. CDR3 DNA sequence: TGTGCCATCGGGAGTCGGACAGGGGGACTAGAAGCTTTCTTT. Amino acid sequence: CAIGSRTGGLEAFF.

V gene TRBV19 combines with J gene TRBJ2-1; 12 bases are a match to TRBD2. The CDR3 length is 16 residues. Trimming took 6 bases from V and 0 from J; bases not matched to a gene: 3. Germline-derived CDR1 and CDR2 are LNHDA and SQIVND (reference sequence). The CDR3 loop reads CASSVTSGSSYNEQFF. CDR3 bases: TGTGCCAGTAGCGTGACTAGCGGGAGCTCCTACAATGAGCAGTTCTTC.